There are a few counts of the clone carrying this T cell receptor beta chain. The sample is drawn from a study of patients and donors after allogeneic stem cell transplantation. Via MiXCR, TCRdb re-called the RT-PCR reads, giving one row per CDR3 protein. The sample lists approximately 410,000 distinct CDR3 sequences; roughly 17% were seen once. The receptor comes from a human donor who was either an allogeneic HSCT recipient or a stem cell or donor lymphocyte infusion donor (not recorded which). It is not recorded whose cells these are; they may come from a transplant donor. The sample was blood, either unsorted or a sorted T cell fraction (not recorded which).

The CDR3 sequence is CASSSHPLKAGYNEQFF. CDR3 DNA: TGTGCCAGCAGCTCTCACCCATTGAAGGCTGGCTACAATGAGCAGTTCTTC. V and J are TRBV7-6 and TRBJ2-1, with unresolved D. CDR1 is SGHVS and CDR2 is FNYEAQ in the germline V gene. This CDR3 is built from 17 residues. The V gene lost 4 bases and the J gene lost 3 bases, with 19 bases spanning the gap.